This T cell receptor (beta chain) was documented in a study of blood T cell repertoires in COVID-19. Sequencing used immunoSEQ multiplex PCR; TCRdb keeps in-frame clones, though not all of them. The sample includes roughly 370,000 clones, around 87% of them seen just once. The CDR3 is 18 amino acids. CDR1 is GTSNPN and CDR2 is SVGIG in the germline V gene (reference sequence). V lost 5 bases to trimming and J lost 9 bases; unmatched junction nucleotides: 21. Material for sequencing was PBMCs or T cells enriched from blood (not recorded which). The chain uses TRBV30 and TRBJ2-4, with 11 bases aligning to TRBD2. The origin of this receptor is a woman aged 45 to 65 who had recovered from COVID-19. In DNA form, the CDR3 reads TGTGCCTGGTCTCCCCGGGGGAGGCTAGCGGGGGGCCGGGGCATTCAGTACTTC. This codes for CAWSPRGRLAGGRGIQYF.